These 32 T cell receptor beta chains were sequenced from one sample in a study of OX40 agonist ivuxolimab in advanced cancers. Profiling relied on immunoSEQ multiplex PCR, and the TCRdb table lists in-frame clones only, not all of them. The sample lists 60,000 to 80,000 clones, 80% to 90% seen once, with roughly 10% in the top ten. The source was CD4+ or CD8+ T cells sorted from blood, collected in a trial of the OX40 agonist ivuxolimab. These receptors were taken from an adult with an advanced solid tumor such as melanoma, head and neck, liver or kidney cancer.

The rearrangement joins TRBV6-6 to TRBJ1-1, with D possibly TRBD1 on 5 matching bases. From germline, CDR1 is MNHNY and CDR2 SVGAGI (reference sequence). CDR3 length equals 15 residues. Trimming pared 5 bases from V and 3 bases from J, leaving 16 bases between. CDR3 DNA: TGTGCCAGCAGTCACCACAAGGGGTGGGACACTGAAGCTTTCTTT. Encoded protein: CASSHHKGWDTEAFF.

The chain carries TRBV10-3 and TRBJ2-2; TRBD1 matches at 7 bases. Looked up from germline, CDR1 is ENHRY and CDR2 is SYGVKD. The CDR3 loop spans 14 amino acids. V lost 4 bases, J lost 2 bases, and 1 base stayed unmatched. CDR3 region: CAISGDRNTGELFF. CDR3 in DNA: TGTGCCATCAGTGGGGACAGAAACACCGGGGAGCTGTTTTTT.

The chain uses TRBV19 and TRBJ1-1, with D maybe TRBD1 (5 bases). Trimming stripped 9 bases from V and 3 bases from J, with 20 bases between. Germline V gene sequence: CDR1 LNHDA, CDR2 SQIVND (reference sequence). The CDR3 has 15 residues. The DNA of the CDR3 is TGTGCCAGCTCACACCCTCGGGGGGAGTACACTGAAGCTTTCTTT. Its protein is CASSHPRGEYTEAFF.

This chain connects TRBV5-5 to TRBJ2-5; no firm D call. The germline V gene has CDR1 SGHKS and CDR2 YYEKEE (reference sequence). The CDR3 is made up of 11 amino acids. V gave up 6 bases and J gave up 4 bases, with 7 bases separating them. The CDR3 is CASTRIETQYF. The CDR3, as DNA: TGTGCCAGCACCCGAATAGAGACCCAGTACTTC.

The CDR3 region is CASSQPDSYTEAFF. The CDR3 nucleotides are TGCGCCAGCAGCCAACCTGACAGTTACACTGAAGCTTTCTTT. The chain carries TRBV5-1 and TRBJ1-1; weak D call: TRBD1 (5 bases). The CDR3 length is 14 residues. Germline V gene data show CDR1 as SGHRS and CDR2 as YFSETQ. V was shortened by 4 bases and J by 3 bases, with 13 bases between the two germline ends.

This chain connects TRBV28 to TRBJ1-5; D perhaps matches TRBD1 (5 bases). The CDR3 totals 17 residues. CDR1 is MDHEN and CDR2 is SYDVKM in the germline V gene. Trimming shortened V by 4 bases and J by 4 bases, and 20 bases separated the two germline ends. CDR3 nucleotide sequence: TGTGCCAGCAGTTGGGACGGGACTCCGGGGCGGAATCAGCCCCAGCATTTT. The encoded protein is CASSWDGTPGRNQPQHF.

The V and J genes are TRBV11-2 and TRBJ1-5, with D perhaps TRBD1 (6 bases). The V gene lost 2 bases and the J gene lost 0 bases, with 8 bases spanning the gap. CDR3 length equals 15 residues. The germline CDR1 and CDR2 sequences are SGHAT and FQNNGV. The CDR3 is CASSLLGASNQPQHF. The CDR3 region has the DNA TGTGCCAGCAGCTTACTGGGGGCTAGCAATCAGCCCCAGCATTTT.

The genes are TRBV5-1 and TRBJ1-2; possibly TRBD1 for D (6 bases). Germline V lookup: CDR1 SGHRS, CDR2 YFSETQ. CDR3 length: 16 amino acids. Trimming removed 4 bases from V and 0 bases from J, with 16 bases in between. CDR3 sequence (DNA): TGCGCCAGCAGCCCGGCCGGGGGGCGGTCTAACTATGGCTACACCTTC. It yields the protein CASSPAGGRSNYGYTF. The variable domain in full, with the rest retrieved from reference TRBV5-1 and TRBJ1-2, is KAGVTQTPRYLIKTRGQQVTLSCSPISGHRSVSWYQQTPGQGLQFLFEYFSETQRNKGNFPGRFSGRQFSNSRSEMNVSTLELGDSALYLCASSPAGGRSNYGYTFGSGTRLTVV.

This clone was recorded a few times. The chain combines TRBV7-2 with TRBJ2-7, with unresolved D. Trimming took 1 base from V and 2 from J, leaving 6 bases between them. CDR1 SGHTA and CDR2 FQGNSA come from the germline V gene. The CDR3 runs 13 residues. CDR3: CASSLVQTYEQYF. The CDR3 nucleotides are TGTGCCAGCAGCTTAGTGCAGACCTACGAGCAGTACTTC.

CDR3 in DNA: TGTGCCAGCAGTTTGGCAGGTAGCAATCAGCCCCAGCATTTT. Its protein is CASSLAGSNQPQHF. The V gene is TRBV27, the J gene TRBJ1-5; D is ambiguous. The germline CDR1 and CDR2 sequences are MNHEY and SMNVEV (reference sequence). This CDR3 comprises 14 residues. With 3 bases removed from V and 0 bases from J, the gap between germline ends came to 6 bases.

This clone is a singleton in its sample. V gene TRBV10-1 combines with J gene TRBJ1-1; D remains ambiguous. CDR1 and CDR2 (germline): WNHNN, SYGVQD (reference sequence). CDR3 length: 13 amino acids. The V end lost 4 bases, the J end lost 2 bases, and 8 bases lay between the germline ends. This chain's CDR3 is CASSAGPNTEAFF. The CDR3 DNA follows: TGCGCCAGCAGTGCTGGACCCAACACTGAAGCTTTCTTT.

This clone appeared a single time. For the CDR3, the DNA is TGTGCCAGCAGTGGTAGCGGGAGACGGTACAATGAGCAGTTCTTC. Residues: CASSGSGRRYNEQFF. The chain recombines TRBV6-1 with TRBJ2-1, with 9 nucleotides matching TRBD2. This CDR3 region has 15 residues. Germline CDR1 is MNHNS and CDR2 is SASEGT. The J segment lost 4 bases and the V segment lost 4 bases, leaving 5 bases of the junction unmatched.

This clone showed up just once. The genes are TRBV7-4 and TRBJ2-7; D is perhaps TRBD2 (5 bases). V was shortened by 2 bases and J by 0 bases, with 26 bases between the two germline ends. Per germline, CDR1 SGHVT and CDR2 SQSDAQ. The CDR3 consists of 20 residues. CDR3 DNA: TGTGCCAGCAGCTTAACGACTACGACCCAAGGAAGCCCTTTCTCCTACGAGCAGTACTTC. Its translation is CASSLTTTTQGSPFSYEQYF.

This clone has only one observation. V gene TRBV20-1 combines with J gene TRBJ2-7; D is perhaps TRBD2 (5 bases). Germline V gives CDR1 DFQATT, CDR2 SNEGSKA (reference sequence). V dropped 7 bases and J dropped 3 bases, with 10 bases sitting between them. The CDR3 covers 11 residues. The CDR3 nucleotides read TGCAGTGGGGAGCGACTCTACGAGCAGTACTTC. Residues: CSGERLYEQYF.

For the CDR3, the DNA is TGTGCCAGCAGTTTATCGGGGTACCAGCCCCAGCATTTT. As protein: CASSLSGYQPQHF. This chain connects TRBV27 to TRBJ1-5, with unresolved D. The CDR3 has 13 amino acids. Trimming pared 0 bases from V and 7 bases from J, leaving 7 bases between. Germline CDR1 reads MNHEY; CDR2 reads SMNVEV (reference sequence).

The rearrangement joins TRBV6-5 to TRBJ2-7, with TRBD1 as a possible D gene (7 bases). CDR3 size: 14 residues. CDR1 and CDR2 (germline): MNHEY, SVGAGI. Trimming cost V 7 bases and J 6 bases, with 19 bases left between them. For the CDR3, the DNA is TGTGCCAGCACCGCGGGACAGCCTCCTCGCGAGCAGTACTTC. This gives the protein CASTAGQPPREQYF.

V usage is TRBV19 and J usage is TRBJ1-6; D is uncertain. Per germline, CDR1 LNHDA and CDR2 SQIVND (reference sequence). The CDR3 runs to 13 residues. V lost 0 bases and J 6 bases, leaving 3 bases between the germline ends. CDR3 in amino acids: CASSIDGNSPLHF. CDR3 in DNA: TGTGCCAGTAGTATAGATGGTAATTCACCCCTCCACTTT.

The chain carries TRBV5-1 and TRBJ2-3, with a possible D match to TRBD1 (6 bases). The germline gives CDR1 SGHRS, CDR2 YFSETQ. Deletions cut 4 bases from V and 4 bases from J, with 10 bases between. CDR3 length equals 13 residues. In nucleotides, the CDR3 is TGCGCCAGCAGCCCCCAGGGGTCAGATACGCAGTATTTT. Translation gives CASSPQGSDTQYF.

The genes are TRBV2 and TRBJ2-1, with 8 positions matching TRBD2. The CDR3 extends over 16 amino acids. The V and J ends lost 2 bases and 0 bases, in that order; junction bases with no gene match: 3. Germline CDR1 reads SNHLY; CDR2 reads FYNNEI. As DNA, the CDR3 is TGTGCCAGCAGTGAATACGGGGGGGGCTCCTACAATGAGCAGTTCTTC. This encodes CASSEYGGGSYNEQFF. Complete variable domain (other parts from reference TRBV2 and TRBJ2-1): EPEVTQTPSHQVTQMGQEVILRCVPISNHLYFYWYRQILGQKVEFLVSFYNNEISEKSEIFDDQFSVERPDGSNFTLKIRSTKLEDSAMYFCASSEYGGGSYNEQFFGPGTRLTVL.

CDR3 loop: CASSSTTGARTGELFF. The CDR3 nucleotides are TGTGCCAGCAGTTCTACGACAGGCGCTCGAACCGGGGAGCTGTTTTTT. V gene TRBV28 combines with J gene TRBJ2-2; TRBD1 is a possible D gene (6 bases). CDR3 size: 16 residues. Trimming shortened V by 4 bases and J by 5 bases, and 17 bases separated the two germline ends. CDR1 MDHEN and CDR2 SYDVKM come from the germline V gene.

This chain uses TRBV7-2 with TRBJ2-1; the match to TRBD2 covers 9 bases. The CDR3 is 17 residues long. Trimming removed 5 bases from V and 4 bases from J; junction bases left unmatched: 12. The germline gives CDR1 SGHTA, CDR2 FQGNSA. The CDR3 region has the DNA TGTGCCAGCAGCCGTATGACAGCGGGAGGCTATTACAATGAGCAGTTCTTC. Protein product: CASSRMTAGGYYNEQFF.

CDR3 sequence: CAMRGTSGSRGEQYF. The CDR3 bases are TGTGCCATGAGGGGGACTAGCGGGAGTAGGGGCGAGCAGTACTTC. V and J are TRBV10-3 and TRBJ2-7; TRBD2 aligns across 14 bases. After removal of 9 bases from V and 6 bases from J, the junction contained 10 bases not matched to a gene. The CDR3 consists of 15 residues. Per germline, CDR1 ENHRY and CDR2 SYGVKD.

The chain uses TRBV5-4 and TRBJ2-1; D perhaps matches TRBD1 (6 bases). Germline CDR1 and CDR2: SGHNT and YYREEE (reference sequence). This CDR3 contains 13 residues. With 5 bases removed from V and 6 bases from J, the gap between germline ends came to 12 bases. Written as DNA, the CDR3 is TGTGCCAGCAGTCTTCAGGGGATCAATGAGCAGTTCTTC. Residues: CASSLQGINEQFF.

V and J are TRBV21-1 and TRBJ1-3. TRBV21-1 is annotated as a pseudogene. This CDR3 contains 11 residues. The CDR3 reads CASREVNTIYF. In DNA, the CDR3 is TGTGCCAGCAGGGAGGTCAACACCATATATTTT.

This rearrangement joins TRBV4-1 to TRBJ2-1; TRBD1 matches 11 bases. V shed 4 bases and J 6 bases; nucleotides not matched to a gene: 5. The CDR3 is made up of 15 amino acids. Germline V gene data show CDR1 as MGHRA and CDR2 as YSYEKL. CDR3 bases: TGCGCCAGCAGCCTACTAGGGACAGGGGGCAATGAGCAGTTCTTC. It codes for CASSLLGTGGNEQFF.

The genes are TRBV15 and TRBJ1-3; unclear D gene. From germline, CDR1 is LNHNV and CDR2 YYDKDF (reference sequence). There are 12 residues in the CDR3. Trimming cost V 7 bases and J 3 bases, with 7 bases left between them. The CDR3 loop reads CATTAHGNTIYF. The CDR3 region has the DNA TGTGCCACCACCGCACATGGAAACACCATATATTTT.

This chain joins TRBV5-6 and TRBJ1-2; no clear D. Germline CDR1 is SGHDT and CDR2 is YYEEEE. The CDR3 consists of 13 residues. With 2 bases removed from V and 8 bases from J, the gap between germline ends came to 13 bases. The DNA for the CDR3 is TGTGCCAGCAGCTTTCCAGCTGGAGGGGGCTACACCTTC. It is translated as CASSFPAGGGYTF.

V gene TRBV10-1 combines with J gene TRBJ2-7; 7 nucleotides align to TRBD1. Germline values: CDR1 WNHNN, CDR2 SYGVQD (reference sequence). This CDR3 contains 15 residues. Trimming at V came to 4 bases and at J to 1 base, leaving 7 bases not matched to a gene. The CDR3 region is CASSGKGARSYEQYF. As DNA, the CDR3 is TGCGCCAGCAGTGGAAAGGGGGCACGATCCTACGAGCAGTACTTC.

CDR3 residues: CASSSLGGDRGESSIETQYF. The CDR3 DNA is TGTGCCAGCAGCTCACTAGGGGGAGACAGGGGGGAATCATCTATAGAGACCCAGTACTTC. The chain carries TRBV5-4 and TRBJ2-5, with 9 bases fitting TRBD1. Per the germline V gene, CDR1 is SGHNT and CDR2 is YYREEE (reference sequence). CDR3 length: 20 amino acids. V shed 3 bases and J 4 bases; nucleotides not matched to a gene: 22.

This clone was recorded a few times. The CDR3 sequence is CASSLGSSYEQYF. As DNA, the CDR3 is TGTGCCAGCAGCTTAGGCAGCTCCTACGAGCAGTACTTC. This rearrangement joins TRBV11-1 to TRBJ2-7; no firm D call. V gave up 1 base and J gave up 0 bases, with 4 bases separating them. This CDR3 region has 13 residues. Germline CDR1 SGHAT, CDR2 FQDESV (reference sequence).

This clone was recorded once. This rearrangement joins TRBV11-2 to TRBJ1-5, with D possibly being TRBD1 (5 bases). The CDR3 is 14 residues long. Trimming stripped 5 bases from V and 3 bases from J, with 11 bases between. From germline, CDR1 is SGHAT and CDR2 FQNNGV. This chain's CDR3 is CASSPTGYNQPQHF. The CDR3 DNA reads as TGTGCCAGCAGCCCCACAGGATACAATCAGCCCCAGCATTTT.

V and J are TRBV7-6 and TRBJ2-1; D not resolved. With 4 bases removed from V and 6 bases from J, the gap between germline ends came to 10 bases. This CDR3 is 13 amino acids long. Germline assignment: CDR1 SGHVS and CDR2 FNYEAQ. The CDR3 region has the DNA TGTGCCAGCAGCTCTGAACGGCTCAATGAGCAGTTCTTC. Encoded protein: CASSSERLNEQFF.